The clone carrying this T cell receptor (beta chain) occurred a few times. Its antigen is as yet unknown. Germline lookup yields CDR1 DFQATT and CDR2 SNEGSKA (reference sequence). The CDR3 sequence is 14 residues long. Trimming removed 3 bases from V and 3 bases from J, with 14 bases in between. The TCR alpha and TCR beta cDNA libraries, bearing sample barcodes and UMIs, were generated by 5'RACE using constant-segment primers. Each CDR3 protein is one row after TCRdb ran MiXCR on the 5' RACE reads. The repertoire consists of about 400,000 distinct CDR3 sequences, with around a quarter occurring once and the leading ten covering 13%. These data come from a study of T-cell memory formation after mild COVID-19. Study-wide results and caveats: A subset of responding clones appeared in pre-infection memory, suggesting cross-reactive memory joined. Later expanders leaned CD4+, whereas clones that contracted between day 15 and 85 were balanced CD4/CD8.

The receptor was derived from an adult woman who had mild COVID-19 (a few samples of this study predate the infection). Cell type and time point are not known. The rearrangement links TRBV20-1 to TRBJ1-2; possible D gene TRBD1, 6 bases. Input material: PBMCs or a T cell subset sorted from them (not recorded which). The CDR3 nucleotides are TGCAGTGCTAGGCCTCCAGGGGACCACTATGGCTACACCTTC. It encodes CSARPPGDHYGYTF.